This TCR beta chain is from a study of cytomegalovirus exposure and HLA in healthy donors. Study outcomes and limitations: In a later analysis, HLA-associated beta chains showed higher expansion and lower generation probabilities than comparable chains. The authors enumerated over 150 TCR beta chains as linked to cytomegalovirus.

Use of 60 Vbeta and 13 Jbeta primers characterized the PCR. TCRdb keeps only in-frame clones here, not all; method: immunoSEQ multiplex PCR. The sample includes under 35,000 clones, 65% of them seen just once. Germline V gene lookup returns CDR1 SGDLS and CDR2 YYNGEE. Trimming at V came to 4 bases and at J to 0 bases, leaving 13 bases not matched to a gene. The CDR3 is made up of 19 amino acids. As concerns this clone: What it binds is unknown.

The sample consisted of PBMCs. The chain links TRBV9 to TRBJ2-1; TRBD2 agrees at 10 bases. The sequence was collected from a man aged 50 or older in good health and CMV-seropositive. The chain's CDR3 is CASSLTYGLAVLSYNEQFF. The CDR3 nucleotides read TGTGCCAGCAGCCTAACCTATGGACTAGCGGTTCTCTCCTACAATGAGCAGTTCTTC.